A single sample gave rise to the 18 T cell receptor beta chains below, sequenced in a study of blood T cell repertoires in COVID-19. Assay used: immunoSEQ multiplex PCR; TCRdb lists only in-frame clones, some missing. The sample holds approximately 100,000 clones, over 75% seen once. Sequences were obtained from peripheral blood. The source is a woman between 50 and 59 years old with acute or convalescent COVID-19.

The rearrangement joins TRBV9 to TRBJ1-3; 8 bases agree with TRBD1. V trimming: 5 bases; J trimming: 4 bases; junction bases outside the gene matches: 5. The CDR3 runs to 14 residues. The germline CDR1 and CDR2 sequences are SGDLS and YYNGEE. CDR3 in amino acids: CASRGQAGGNTIYF. CDR3 coding DNA: TGTGCCAGCAGGGGACAGGCGGGAGGAAACACCATATATTTT.

This chain connects TRBV2 to TRBJ2-2; tentative D call: TRBD2 (7 bases). The CDR3 is 15 amino acids. Germline CDR1 is SNHLY and CDR2 is FYNNEI. Trimming took 5 bases from V and 4 from J, leaving 14 bases between them. The CDR3 here is CASSRGGGLTGELFF. The CDR3 DNA reads as TGTGCCAGCAGTAGGGGGGGAGGCCTCACCGGGGAGCTGTTTTTT.

The chain has TRBV15 and TRBJ1-1, with a possible D match to TRBD1 (5 bases). Between the trimmed V and J ends, which lost 1 base and 4 bases, there was a span of 10 bases. From germline, CDR1 is LNHNV and CDR2 YYDKDF (reference sequence). This CDR3 spans 14 amino acids. The CDR3 DNA sequence: TGTGCCACCAGCAGAGGCAGGGTGGGCACTGAAGCTTTCTTT. Translation: CATSRGRVGTEAFF.

About this clone: Because it lacks the conserved phenylalanine or tryptophan at the end, this CDR3 is likely a read error. The limits of the CDR3 on the DNA are not certain, so only TCRdb's listed CDR3 is given. The gene calls are TRBV21-1 and TRBJ1-2; the table's D call of TRBD1 was not tested on the DNA. TRBV21-1 is noted as a pseudogene. The CDR3 has 10 amino acids, counting both end residues. The CDR3 region is CASSKRRQGT.

The chain has TRBV11-1 and TRBJ1-1; no reliable D call. CDR3 length: 14 residues. CDR1 and CDR2 (germline): SGHAT, FQDESV (reference sequence). V dropped 7 bases and J dropped 0 bases, with 12 bases sitting between them. The CDR3 here is CASTHRQVNTEAFF. In DNA form, the CDR3 reads TGTGCCAGCACTCACCGGCAGGTGAACACTGAAGCTTTCTTT. Full variable domain (missing parts from reference TRBV11-1 and TRBJ1-1): EAEVAQSPRYKITEKSQAVAFWCDPISGHATLYWYRQILGQGPELLVQFQDESVVDDSQLPKDRFSAERLKGVDSTLKIQPAELGDSAMYLCASTHRQVNTEAFFGQGTRLTVV.

This chain uses TRBV28 with TRBJ1-2, with TRBD1 identical over 8 bases. The CDR3 extends over 12 amino acids. Looked up from germline, CDR1 is MDHEN and CDR2 is SYDVKM. Unmatched junction bases numbered 10, after V lost 6 bases and J lost 13 bases. The CDR3 DNA follows: TGTGCCAGCAGAGCCTCGGACAGGGCACCCACCTTC. Translating gives CASRASDRAPTF.

The chain uses TRBV9 and TRBJ2-7; 10 bases agree with TRBD1. Germline V CDR1 and CDR2: SGDLS, YYNGEE. V shed 0 bases and J 5 bases; nucleotides not matched to a gene: 11. The CDR3 has 17 amino acids. CDR3 in amino acids: CASSVGQGAKVRDEQYF. The CDR3 DNA sequence: TGTGCCAGCAGCGTAGGACAGGGGGCAAAAGTACGGGACGAGCAGTACTTC.

The chain uses TRBV2 and TRBJ1-6; 8 bases agree with TRBD1. From germline, CDR1 is SNHLY and CDR2 FYNNEI. CDR3 size: 14 residues. V was clipped by 5 bases and J by 8 bases; unmatched bases: 5. CDR3 sequence (DNA): TGTGCCAGCAGTATCGGACAGGGAGATTCACCCCTCCACTTT. This translates into CASSIGQGDSPLHF.

The chain has TRBV28 and TRBJ1-2, with 10 bases matching TRBD1. Looked up from germline, CDR1 is MDHEN and CDR2 is SYDVKM. V lost 7 bases and J lost 8; bases outside the gene matches: 13. This CDR3 contains 15 residues. CDR3 DNA sequence: TGTGCCAGCAATCGACAGGGGGCCGGCCTTGAGGGCTACACCTTC. Amino acid sequence: CASNRQGAGLEGYTF.

The chain is built from TRBV7-2 and TRBJ1-2; possibly TRBD1 for D (5 bases). V was pared by 1 base and J by 8 bases, with 11 bases between. CDR3 length: 13 residues. CDR1 and CDR2 from the germline V gene are SGHTA and FQGNSA. CDR3 DNA sequence: TGTGCCAGCAGCTTAGGGGGGGGAAGCGGCTACACCTTC. This codes for CASSLGGGSGYTF.

The rearrangement links TRBV5-1 to TRBJ1-4, with D possibly being TRBD1 (5 bases). This CDR3 is 14 amino acids long. V gave up 4 bases and J gave up 5 bases, with 12 bases separating them. The germline V gene encodes CDR1 SGHRS and CDR2 YFSETQ. The CDR3 coding sequence is TGCGCCAGCAGCGGCGGGACGGGCAATGAAAAACTGTTTTTT. Its protein is CASSGGTGNEKLFF. The entire variable domain, with the rest obtained from reference TRBV5-1 and TRBJ1-4, is as follows: KAGVTQTPRYLIKTRGQQVTLSCSPISGHRSVSWYQQTPGQGLQFLFEYFSETQRNKGNFPGRFSGRQFSNSRSEMNVSTLELGDSALYLCASSGGTGNEKLFFGSGTQLSVL.

The V and J genes are TRBV19 and TRBJ2-2, with TRBD2 as a possible D gene (7 bases). CDR3 size: 15 residues. The ends were cut back, 1 base at V and 6 bases at J, with 12 bases in the middle. In germline, CDR1 is LNHDA, CDR2 SQIVND (reference sequence). The CDR3 DNA reads TGTGCCAGTAGTATAGTGGGGGGGGCGGCCGGGGAGCTGTTTTTT. This gives the protein CASSIVGGAAGELFF. Full variable domain (remainder filled in from reference TRBV19 and TRBJ2-2): DGGITQSPKYLFRKEGQNVTLSCEQNLNHDAMYWYRQDPGQGLRLIYYSQIVNDFQKGDIAEGYSVSREKKESFPLTVTSAQKNPTAFYLCASSIVGGAAGELFFGEGSRLTVL.

The count of this clone is one. V and J are TRBV18 and TRBJ1-3, with D possibly TRBD1 on 6 matching bases. V gave up 6 bases and J gave up 4 bases, with 16 bases separating them. Germline CDR1 is KGHSH and CDR2 is LQKENI. There are 15 residues in the CDR3. CDR3 residues: CASSVDSGAGNTIYF. As DNA, the CDR3 is TGTGCCAGCTCTGTGGACAGCGGGGCGGGAAACACCATATATTTT.

The CDR3 nucleotides read TGCGCCAGCAGCTCGGGACAGACTAATGAAAAACTGTTTTTT. Translation: CASSSGQTNEKLFF. This chain links TRBV5-1 with TRBJ1-4, with TRBD1 identical over 7 bases. The junction had 1 base not matched to a gene; V was cut back by 3 bases and J by 2 bases. The CDR3 runs to 14 residues. CDR1 and CDR2 from the germline V gene are SGHRS and YFSETQ.

About this clone: The sample carries other DNA sequences with the same CDR3. This rearrangement joins TRBV5-6 to TRBJ1-5; TRBD1 is a possible D gene (6 bases). The ends were cut back, 3 bases at V and 2 bases at J, with 9 bases in the middle. CDR3 length: 14 residues. CDR1 is SGHDT, CDR2 YYEEEE, per germline. CDR3 amino acids: CASSSGGGNQPQHF. The CDR3 bases are TGTGCCAGCAGCTCGGGGGGCGGCAATCAGCCCCAGCATTTT.

The chain uses TRBV30 and TRBJ1-5, with TRBD1 matching over 7 bases. J was trimmed by 0 bases and V by 4 bases; bases with no gene match: 6. The CDR3 has 15 residues. CDR1 and CDR2 (germline): GTSNPN, SVGIG (reference sequence). The CDR3: CAWTRTGRSNQPQHF. DNA for the CDR3: TGTGCCTGGACCCGGACAGGTCGTAGCAATCAGCCCCAGCATTTT.

V usage is TRBV27 and J usage is TRBJ2-3, with a weak D call TRBD2 (6 bases). The CDR3 contains 14 residues. The V end was cut by 3 bases, the J end by 3 bases, with 10 bases between. Germline assignment: CDR1 MNHEY and CDR2 SMNVEV (reference sequence). The CDR3 region has the DNA TGTGCCAGCAGTTTGTTGGGGGGAACAGATACGCAGTATTTT. It codes for CASSLLGGTDTQYF.

V usage is TRBV11-2 and J usage is TRBJ1-2; no clear D. Germline V gene lookup returns CDR1 SGHAT and CDR2 FQNNGV. The length of the CDR3 is 14 residues. V was trimmed by 4 bases and J by 4 bases, leaving 13 bases between them. CDR3 region: CASSSAGYGYGYTF. CDR3 DNA sequence: TGTGCCAGCAGCTCCGCGGGGTATGGCTATGGCTACACCTTC.